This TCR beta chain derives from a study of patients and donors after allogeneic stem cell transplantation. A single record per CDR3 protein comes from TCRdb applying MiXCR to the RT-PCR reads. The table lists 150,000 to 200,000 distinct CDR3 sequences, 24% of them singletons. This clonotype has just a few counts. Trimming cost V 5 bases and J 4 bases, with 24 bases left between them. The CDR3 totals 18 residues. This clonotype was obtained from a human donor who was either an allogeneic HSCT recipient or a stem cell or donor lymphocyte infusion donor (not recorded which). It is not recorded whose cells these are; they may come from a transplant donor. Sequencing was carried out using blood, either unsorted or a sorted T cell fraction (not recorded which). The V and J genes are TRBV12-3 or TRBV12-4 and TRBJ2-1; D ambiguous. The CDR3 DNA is TGTGCCAGCAGTCTGTCCTTTTCCAGCCCTACACCGTACAATGAGCAGTTCTTC. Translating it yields CASSLSFSSPTPYNEQFF.